The 32 T cell receptor beta chains reported below all come from one sample, sequenced in a study of blood T cell repertoires in COVID-19. Produced via immunoSEQ multiplex PCR; TCRdb's table is partial and in-frame only. The table includes 150,000 to 200,000 clones, just over 85% detected once. The sample consisted of PBMCs or T cells enriched from blood (not recorded which). These TCRs come from a woman aged 18-29 years who had recovered from COVID-19.

The chain uses TRBV6-2 or TRBV6-3 and TRBJ1-4; no clear D gene. Germline CDR1 is MNHEY and CDR2 is SVGEGT. This CDR3 has 12 amino acids. Deletions cut 4 bases from V and 5 bases from J, with 5 bases between. DNA for the CDR3: TGTGCCAGCAGTTCCGTGAATGAAAAACTGTTTTTT. Amino acid sequence: CASSSVNEKLFF.

This chain uses TRBV27 with TRBJ2-3, with D perhaps matching TRBD1 (6 bases). V was trimmed by 0 bases and J by 4 bases, leaving 11 bases between them. CDR3 length: 15 residues. The germline V gene has CDR1 MNHEY and CDR2 SMNVEV (reference sequence). The CDR3 protein is CASSLSAGVADTQYF. CDR3 DNA: TGTGCCAGCAGTTTATCGGCAGGGGTTGCAGATACGCAGTATTTT.

About this clone: One junction end disagrees with the germline gene, perhaps due to a read error. The chain recombines TRBV7-7 with TRBJ2-1; the match to TRBD2 covers 9 bases. The CDR3 length is 16 residues. Germline CDR1 is SSHAT and CDR2 is FNYEAQ (reference sequence). The CDR3 protein is CASSPSLAGPYNEQFF. The DNA for the CDR3 is TGTGCTAGCAGTCCATCACTAGCGGGTCCCTACAATGAGCAGTTCTTC.

The chain is built from TRBV27 and TRBJ2-1, with 8 positions matching TRBD1. The CDR3 is 16 residues long. The junction had 8 bases not matched to a gene; V was cut back by 6 bases and J by 1 base. Germline V gives CDR1 MNHEY, CDR2 SMNVEV (reference sequence). DNA for the CDR3: TGTGCCAGCAGGGGACCAGGGGGCAGATCCTACAATGAGCAGTTCTTC. It codes for CASRGPGGRSYNEQFF.

J is TRBJ1-6 and V is TRBV19, with 10 bases matching TRBD1. This CDR3 has 14 residues. Germline CDR1 reads LNHDA; CDR2 reads SQIVND (reference sequence). V lost 8 bases and J lost 8; bases outside the gene matches: 6. CDR3 loop: CASDATGGDSPLHF. CDR3 coding DNA: TGTGCCAGTGACGCGACAGGGGGCGATTCACCCCTCCACTTT. The variable domain in full, with the rest retrieved from reference TRBV19 and TRBJ1-6, is DGGITQSPKYLFRKEGQNVTLSCEQNLNHDAMYWYRQDPGQGLRLIYYSQIVNDFQKGDIAEGYSVSREKKESFPLTVTSAQKNPTAFYLCASDATGGDSPLHFGNGTRLTVT.

The chain carries TRBV11-2 and TRBJ2-3; 12 bases are shared with TRBD1. Germline V gives CDR1 SGHAT, CDR2 FQNNGV. The CDR3 is 18 amino acids. With V trimmed by 6 bases and J by 4 bases, 14 bases remained unmatched. The CDR3 DNA reads as TGTGCCAGCAGACCCGCTGGGACAGGGGGCTTGAGCGCAGATACGCAGTATTTT. It specifies CASRPAGTGGLSADTQYF.

The chain recombines TRBV28 with TRBJ1-4; TRBD1 agrees at 7 bases. The V and J ends lost 5 bases and 7 bases, in that order; junction bases with no gene match: 10. Germline CDR1 MDHEN, CDR2 SYDVKM. The CDR3 totals 15 residues. This CDR3 is CASSRRDSLTEKLFF. DNA of the CDR3: TGTGCCAGCAGTCGCCGGGACAGCTTAACTGAAAAACTGTTTTTT.

V gene TRBV7-8 combines with J gene TRBJ2-1, with TRBD2 matching over 15 bases. This CDR3 is built from 15 residues. V trimming: 4 bases; J trimming: 10 bases; junction bases outside the gene matches: 5. Germline V gene sequence: CDR1 SGHVS, CDR2 FQNEAQ. In nucleotides, the CDR3 is TGTGCCAGCAGCTCAGGGACTAGCGGGGGGAAGGAGCAGTTCTTC. Encoded protein: CASSSGTSGGKEQFF.

The V and J genes are TRBV2 and TRBJ2-1; TRBD1 is a possible D gene (5 bases). V was shortened by 7 bases and J by 5 bases, with 12 bases between the two germline ends. The CDR3 totals 13 residues. Germline V lookup: CDR1 SNHLY, CDR2 FYNNEI. CDR3 region: CASTTMTDNEQFF. CDR3 nucleotide sequence: TGTGCCAGCACGACGATGACAGACAATGAGCAGTTCTTC.

The J gene is TRBJ1-1, the V gene TRBV19; D possibly corresponds to TRBD1 (5 bases). The CDR3 has 14 amino acids. In germline, CDR1 is LNHDA, CDR2 SQIVND (reference sequence). Trimming pared 3 bases from V and 4 bases from J, leaving 12 bases between. CDR3 bases: TGTGCCAGTAGTATGCAGGGTTCTGGCACTGAAGCTTTCTTT. It specifies CASSMQGSGTEAFF.

This chain uses TRBV2 with TRBJ2-2; 15 bases line up with TRBD2. The V gene end was trimmed by 5 bases and the J gene end by 4 bases; junction bases not matched to a gene: 14. This CDR3 has 20 amino acids. Germline V CDR1 and CDR2: SNHLY, FYNNEI. CDR3 sequence (DNA): TGTGCCAGCAGTAAACGGACTAGCGGGAGGGCCGTCGGTGGCACCGGGGAGCTGTTTTTT. Translated, it gives CASSKRTSGRAVGGTGELFF.

This clone was counted once. The V call is TRBV30, the J call TRBJ2-7; 7 nucleotides line up with TRBD1. Germline values: CDR1 GTSNPN, CDR2 SVGIG (reference sequence). The CDR3 runs 14 residues. V dropped 0 bases and J dropped 4; count of bases not matched to a gene: 6. CDR3 nucleotide sequence: TGTGCCTGGAGTGTAAGAAGGGGGCGATACGAGCAGTACTTC. Translating gives CAWSVRRGRYEQYF.

This rearrangement joins TRBV4-3 to TRBJ2-7, with TRBD1 matching over 8 bases. The length of the CDR3 is 15 residues. The ends lost 2 bases at V and 3 bases at J; junction bases unmatched: 6. Germline CDR1 and CDR2: LGHNA and YSLEER. CDR3 coding DNA: TGCGCCAGCAGCCAAACACTTGGACAGGGCTACGAGCAGTACTTC. Its protein product is CASSQTLGQGYEQYF.

V gene TRBV5-1 combines with J gene TRBJ2-7; D is undetermined. CDR3 length: 14 residues. V shed 0 bases and J shed 5 bases, with 12 bases lying between them. Germline lookup yields CDR1 SGHRS and CDR2 YFSETQ. The CDR3 loop reads CASSLEQVGHEQYF. The CDR3 DNA reads TGCGCCAGCAGCTTGGAGCAGGTTGGCCACGAGCAGTACTTC. The full variable domain, with the rest looked up from reference TRBV5-1 and TRBJ2-7, is KAGVTQTPRYLIKTRGQQVTLSCSPISGHRSVSWYQQTPGQGLQFLFEYFSETQRNKGNFPGRFSGRQFSNSRSEMNVSTLELGDSALYLCASSLEQVGHEQYFGPGTRLTVT.

J is TRBJ2-3 and V is TRBV9; D remains ambiguous. This CDR3 spans 15 amino acids. With 0 bases removed from V and 5 bases from J, the gap between germline ends came to 13 bases. Germline lookup yields CDR1 SGDLS and CDR2 YYNGEE. This CDR3 reads CASSVGGPFEDTQYF. DNA for the CDR3: TGTGCCAGCAGCGTAGGAGGTCCGTTCGAAGATACGCAGTATTTT.

The chain carries TRBV9 and TRBJ1-5; 12 positions match TRBD1. Per germline, CDR1 SGDLS and CDR2 YYNGEE. The CDR3 runs to 15 residues. Trimming took 4 bases from V and 6 from J; bases not matched to a gene: 5. The CDR3 nucleotides read TGTGCCAGCAGCTCCGGGACAGGGGGCCTTCAGCCCCAGCATTTT. This encodes CASSSGTGGLQPQHF. Full variable domain (outside the CDR3, taken from reference TRBV9 and TRBJ1-5): DSGVTQTPKHLITATGQRVTLRCSPRSGDLSVYWYQQSLDQGLQFLIQYYNGEERAKGNILERFSAQQFPDLHSELNLSSLELGDSALYFCASSSGTGGLQPQHFGDGTRLSIL.

The chain combines TRBV4-1 with TRBJ1-1, with D possibly TRBD1 on 5 matching bases. The germline gives CDR1 MGHRA, CDR2 YSYEKL. CDR3 size: 14 residues. V dropped 4 bases and J dropped 3 bases, with 12 bases sitting between them. This CDR3 is CASSLTGGDTEAFF. Here the CDR3 DNA reads TGCGCCAGCAGCCTCACGGGGGGAGACACTGAAGCTTTCTTT.

This clone occurred once. The rearrangement uses TRBV28 and TRBJ1-2; D unclear. V lost 5 bases and J 4 bases, leaving 14 bases between the germline ends. The V gene's germline CDR1 is MDHEN and CDR2 SYDVKM. The CDR3 runs 14 residues. CDR3 region: CASSPPRVGYGYTF. The CDR3 coding sequence is TGTGCCAGCAGTCCTCCTCGGGTCGGCTATGGCTACACCTTC.

This clone appeared once. The chain is built from TRBV2 and TRBJ2-5; TRBD1 is a possible D gene (6 bases). Between the trimmed V and J ends, which lost 8 bases and 1 base, there was a span of 14 bases. Germline V CDR1 and CDR2: SNHLY, FYNNEI. The CDR3 runs to 14 residues. Here the CDR3 reads CASFLDRVQETQYF. In DNA, the CDR3 is TGTGCCAGCTTCCTGGACAGAGTCCAAGAGACCCAGTACTTC.

The gene calls are TRBV15 and TRBJ1-2; tentatively, D is TRBD1 (5 bases). This CDR3 has 15 residues. The V end lost 3 bases, the J end lost 5 bases, and 16 bases lay between the germline ends. In germline, CDR1 is LNHNV, CDR2 YYDKDF (reference sequence). CDR3 nucleotide sequence: TGTGCCACCAGCAGGGTTTTGACAGCATCGTATGGCTACACCTTC. It codes for CATSRVLTASYGYTF. The variable domain in full, completed from reference TRBV15 and TRBJ1-2, reads DAMVIQNPRYQVTQFGKPVTLSCSQTLNHNVMYWYQQKSSQAPKLLFHYYDKDFNNEADTPDNFQSRRPNTSFCFLDIRSPGLGDTAMYLCATSRVLTASYGYTFGSGTRLTVV.

This chain connects TRBV21-1 to TRBJ1-2. TRBV21-1 is recorded as a pseudogene. The CDR3 has 19 residues. The DNA for the CDR3 is TGTGCCAGCAGCAAATCTATCTGCGGGGGCGCAACGGTAAGCTATGGCTACACCTTC. This sequence encodes CASSKSICGGATVSYGYTF.

This clone was found a few times. The V call is TRBV5-1, the J call TRBJ1-2, with 9 bases aligning to TRBD1. J was trimmed by 3 bases and V by 4 bases; bases with no gene match: 7. The CDR3 covers 15 residues. The V gene's germline CDR1 is SGHRS and CDR2 YFSETQ. This CDR3 is CASSPSTGGDYGYTF. CDR3 bases: TGCGCCAGCAGCCCCTCGACAGGGGGGGACTATGGCTACACCTTC. The full variable domain, with the rest looked up from reference TRBV5-1 and TRBJ1-2, is KAGVTQTPRYLIKTRGQQVTLSCSPISGHRSVSWYQQTPGQGLQFLFEYFSETQRNKGNFPGRFSGRQFSNSRSEMNVSTLELGDSALYLCASSPSTGGDYGYTFGSGTRLTVV.

The CDR3 loop reads CASSQGTSLAPDTQYF. The DNA of the CDR3 is TGTGCCAGCAGTCAAGGGACTAGCTTAGCCCCAGATACGCAGTATTTT. V and J are TRBV7-6 and TRBJ2-3, with 9 bases aligning to TRBD2. This CDR3 spans 16 amino acids. The V gene end was trimmed by 6 bases and the J gene end by 4 bases; junction bases not matched to a gene: 11. Germline V gene data show CDR1 as SGHVS and CDR2 as FNYEAQ. Based on the CDR3 plus reference TRBV7-6 and TRBJ2-3, the full variable domain is GAGVSQSPRYKVTKRGQDVALRCDPISGHVSLYWYRQALGQGPEFLTYFNYEAQQDKSGLPNDRFSAERPEGSISTLTIQRTEQRDSAMYRCASSQGTSLAPDTQYFGPGTRLTVL.

The chain uses TRBV4-1 and TRBJ2-7, with 11 bases aligning to TRBD2. The CDR3 totals 15 residues. Trimming took 4 bases from V and 3 from J; bases not matched to a gene: 5. Germline V lookup: CDR1 MGHRA, CDR2 YSYEKL. Here the CDR3 reads CASSLTSGNVYEQYF. Here the CDR3 DNA reads TGCGCCAGCAGCCTGACTAGCGGGAACGTCTACGAGCAGTACTTC.

The chain couples TRBV11-2 to TRBJ2-5, with TRBD2 matching over 15 bases. The germline V gene has CDR1 SGHAT and CDR2 FQNNGV. After removal of 1 base from V and 4 bases from J, the junction contained 4 bases not matched to a gene. The CDR3 is 17 amino acids. The CDR3 loop is CASSLGTSGRAGETQYF. CDR3 sequence (DNA): TGTGCCAGCAGCTTAGGGACTAGCGGGAGGGCGGGAGAGACCCAGTACTTC.

The chain links TRBV27 to TRBJ2-5; 11 bases match TRBD2. Germline lookup yields CDR1 MNHEY and CDR2 SMNVEV (reference sequence). V lost 3 bases to trimming and J lost 4 bases; unmatched junction nucleotides: 10. The length of the CDR3 is 17 residues. The CDR3 nucleotides are TGTGCCAGCAGTTTTCTCCCCACTAGCGGGAGTGGAGAGACCCAGTACTTC. Translated: CASSFLPTSGSGETQYF.

V usage is TRBV7-2 and J usage is TRBJ1-2; tentatively, D is TRBD1 (6 bases). V was cut by 1 base and J by 7 bases, with 13 bases left in between. The CDR3 spans 14 residues. CDR1 and CDR2 (germline): SGHTA, FQGNSA. The CDR3 here is CASSLDGRGGGYTF. In nucleotides, the CDR3 is TGTGCCAGCAGCTTAGATGGTCGAGGGGGTGGCTACACCTTC.

The V call is TRBV2, the J call TRBJ2-7, with D tentatively TRBD1 (9 bases). Germline V gene data show CDR1 as SNHLY and CDR2 as FYNNEI. Trimming pared 7 bases from V and 6 bases from J, leaving 31 bases between. CDR3 length: 18 residues. CDR3 in amino acids: CASKRDRVKGLERGEQYF. In nucleotides, the CDR3 is TGTGCCAGCAAGAGGGACAGGGTGAAGGGACTAGAGCGTGGCGAGCAGTACTTC.

This clone has just one count. This chain uses TRBV19 with TRBJ2-2, with D perhaps matching TRBD1 (6 bases). Trimming shortened V by 5 bases and J by 1 base, and 8 bases separated the two germline ends. Germline V CDR1 and CDR2: LNHDA, SQIVND (reference sequence). This CDR3 region has 14 residues. Here the CDR3 reads CASSWTENTGELFF. CDR3 DNA: TGTGCCAGTAGTTGGACAGAGAACACCGGGGAGCTGTTTTTT.

The rearrangement uses TRBV4-2 and TRBJ1-2, with D tentatively TRBD1 (5 bases). Germline assignment: CDR1 LGHNA and CDR2 YNFKEQ. Trimming took off 2 bases at V and 2 bases at J, with 15 bases between the two ends. This CDR3 comprises 16 residues. The CDR3 DNA is TGTGCCAGCAGCCAAATTGACAGAACCGAAAACTATGGCTACACCTTC. This translates into CASSQIDRTENYGYTF.

The J gene is TRBJ1-1, the V gene TRBV18; TRBD1 agrees at 10 bases. V lost 4 bases to trimming and J lost 1 base; unmatched junction nucleotides: 6. The CDR3 extends over 16 amino acids. Germline V gives CDR1 KGHSH, CDR2 LQKENI. CDR3 nucleotide sequence: TGTGCCAGCTCACAGCAAAGACAGGGGGCGAACACTGAAGCTTTCTTT. It encodes CASSQQRQGANTEAFF. Together with reference TRBV18 and TRBJ1-1, the CDR3 gives the full variable domain: NAGVMQNPRHLVRRRGQEARLRCSPMKGHSHVYWYRQLPEEGLKFMVYLQKENIIDESGMPKERFSAEFPKEGPSILRIQQVVRGDSAAYFCASSQQRQGANTEAFFGQGTRLTVV.

As for this clone: Different DNA sequences within this sample yield the same CDR3. V gene TRBV3-1 (or the pseudogene TRBV3-2) combines with J gene TRBJ1-2, with 7 bases that match TRBD1. Germline loops: CDR1 LGHDT, CDR2 YNNKEL (reference sequence). This CDR3 contains 14 residues. V was pared by 1 base and J by 5 bases, with 4 bases of the junction left unmatched. CDR3 sequence (DNA): TGTGCCAGCAGCCAAGGACAGGGTGTGTATGGCTACACCTTC. Amino acids: CASSQGQGVYGYTF.